The entry that follows covers one TCR beta chain sequence. Germline V lookup: CDR1 MDHEN, CDR2 SYDVKM. The V and J ends lost 3 bases and 5 bases respectively, with 4 bases between them. CDR3 length: 12 amino acids. In the original processing: Nucleated cell counts were estimated from reference gene primer amplification. Some clones are missing from TCRdb's copy, which holds only in-frame ones; the method was immunoSEQ multiplex PCR. V and J calls and clone size follow that table, whereas D and trimming were derived from the DNA. The sample shows roughly 100,000 clones, 81% of them seen only once. Seattle patients were enrolled during active infection and followed longitudinally. The data belong to a study of blood T cell repertoires in COVID-19. Turning to the study itself: Acute-phase and convalescent COVID-19 samples originated in the United States, Italy and Spain. PBMCs, B-cell-depleted T cells, or T cells provided the cDNA or gDNA that made up the material.

The receptor's source is an elderly man with COVID-19, enrolled during active disease. The sample comprised peripheral blood. This chain links TRBV28 with TRBJ2-2, with D uncertain. The CDR3 loop reads CASSLETGELFF. As DNA, the CDR3 is TGTGCCAGCAGTTTGGAGACCGGGGAGCTGTTTTTT.